The T cell receptor beta chain under discussion was sequenced for a study of T-cell memory formation after mild COVID-19. Across the study: Most TCR clusters belonged to a single donor.

This clonotype has a single count. CDR1 is SGHRS and CDR2 is YFSETQ in the germline V gene. This CDR3 spans 14 amino acids. The V and J ends lost 0 bases and 4 bases respectively, with 10 bases between them. TCRdb itself ran the 5' RACE reads through MiXCR, one entry per CDR3 protein. The sample holds fewer than 650,000 distinct CDR3 sequences; roughly 17% are singletons and the top ten take around 8.1%. The TCR sequence derives from an adult woman who had mild COVID-19 (a few samples of this study predate the infection). Cell type and time point are not known. The sample consisted of PBMCs or a T cell subset sorted from them (not recorded which). The genes are TRBV5-1 and TRBJ1-1; a possible D gene is TRBD1 (5 bases). CDR3 protein: CASSLDLGGTEAFF. The CDR3 coding sequence is TGCGCCAGCAGCTTGGATCTCGGGGGCACTGAAGCTTTCTTT.